This T cell receptor (beta chain) was recovered during a study of cytomegalovirus exposure and HLA in healthy donors. Healthy bone marrow donors formed the donor group. Both 60 Vbeta primers and 13 Jbeta primers went into the PCR. Produced via immunoSEQ multiplex PCR; TCRdb's table is partial and in-frame only. The sample carries over 150,000 clones, around 80% recorded once. The source is a male donor in good health and CMV-seronegative. The specimen sequenced was PBMCs.

CDR3 bases: TGCGCCAGCAGCCAAGATCTAGGACAGTCGAACACCGGGGAGCTGTTTTTT. It yields the protein CASSQDLGQSNTGELFF. The chain uses TRBV4-1 and TRBJ2-2; a weak D match, TRBD1 (6 bases). Germline CDR1 MGHRA, CDR2 YSYEKL. This CDR3 is built from 17 residues. The V end lost 0 bases, the J end lost 0 bases, and 11 bases lay between the germline ends.